A single sample gave rise to the 24 T cell receptor beta chains below, sequenced in a study of blood T cell repertoires in COVID-19. Here immunoSEQ multiplex PCR was the method, and the copy in TCRdb shows in-frame clones only, minus some. Among some 96,000 clones listed, around four fifths were seen once. The sample comprised peripheral blood. Receptor source: a human donor in a cohort sampled during active COVID-19.

V and J are TRBV5-5 and TRBJ2-3; no reliable D call. Trimming pared 1 base from V and 5 bases from J, leaving 8 bases between. Germline assignment: CDR1 SGHKS and CDR2 YYEKEE (reference sequence). CDR3 length equals 13 residues. CDR3 residues: CASSLLLVDTQYF. The CDR3 DNA sequence: TGTGCCAGCAGCTTGCTTCTTGTAGATACGCAGTATTTT.

The chain is built from TRBV7-2 and TRBJ2-4, with unresolved D. The germline V gene encodes CDR1 SGHTA and CDR2 FQGNSA. CDR3 length equals 14 residues. V gave up 2 bases and J gave up 5 bases, with 10 bases separating them. CDR3 in amino acids: CASSLRPGQNIQYF. As DNA, the CDR3 is TGTGCCAGCAGCTTACGCCCCGGTCAAAACATTCAGTACTTC.

The chain recombines TRBV4-2 with TRBJ2-2, with 9 nucleotides matching TRBD1. Trimming removed 1 base from V and 4 bases from J; junction bases left unmatched: 4. Germline loops: CDR1 LGHNA, CDR2 YNFKEQ. CDR3 size: 16 residues. CDR3 region: CASSQVGQGITGELFF. The CDR3 DNA reads TGTGCCAGCAGCCAAGTGGGACAGGGCATCACCGGGGAGCTGTTTTTT.

The chain combines TRBV5-4 with TRBJ1-2; 7 nucleotides match TRBD1. V gave up 1 base and J gave up 6 bases; unmatched junction bases: 12. The germline V gene encodes CDR1 SGHNT and CDR2 YYREEE (reference sequence). CDR3 length: 16 amino acids. The CDR3 DNA reads as TGTGCCAGCAGCTTGCCCCACCTGACAGGGAATAATGGCTACACCTTC. It specifies CASSLPHLTGNNGYTF.

This chain connects TRBV27 to TRBJ1-1; 8 bases match TRBD1. The CDR3 spans 15 residues. Germline V gene data show CDR1 as MNHEY and CDR2 as SMNVEV (reference sequence). Unmatched junction bases numbered 8, after V lost 5 bases and J lost 3 bases. In DNA, the CDR3 is TGTGCCAGCAGTCGGACAGGGCGAGGAGACACTGAAGCTTTCTTT. Amino acid sequence: CASSRTGRGDTEAFF.

V usage is TRBV19 and J usage is TRBJ1-1; 7 positions match TRBD1. The CDR3 spans 13 residues. The V and J ends lost 10 bases and 1 base, in that order; junction bases with no gene match: 6. The V gene's germline CDR1 is LNHDA and CDR2 SQIVND (reference sequence). Here the CDR3 reads CATAGQSNTEAFF. CDR3 sequence (DNA): TGTGCCACCGCGGGACAGTCGAACACTGAAGCTTTCTTT. The full variable domain, in which reference TRBV19 and TRBJ1-1 provide the parts outside the CDR3, is DGGITQSPKYLFRKEGQNVTLSCEQNLNHDAMYWYRQDPGQGLRLIYYSQIVNDFQKGDIAEGYSVSREKKESFPLTVTSAQKNPTAFYLCATAGQSNTEAFFGQGTRLTVV.

V and J are TRBV19 and TRBJ1-2, with TRBD1 identical over 7 bases. The CDR3 totals 16 residues. With 1 base clipped from V and 8 bases from J, the junction kept 13 bases outside the gene matches. Germline CDR1 is LNHDA and CDR2 is SQIVND (reference sequence). The CDR3 is CASSIGGTETVRGYTF. The CDR3, as DNA: TGTGCCAGTAGTATAGGAGGGACAGAGACGGTGAGAGGCTACACCTTC.

This chain uses TRBV28 with TRBJ1-5; 7 bases match TRBD1. V was clipped by 6 bases and J by 9 bases; unmatched bases: 5. CDR3 size: 12 residues. Germline CDR1 is MDHEN and CDR2 is SYDVKM. Here the CDR3 reads CASRQQGLPQHF. CDR3 nucleotide sequence: TGTGCCAGCAGACAACAGGGGCTGCCCCAGCATTTT.

The chain combines TRBV5-1 with TRBJ1-1; the D gene is possibly TRBD1 (5 bases). The V and J ends lost 4 bases and 1 base respectively, with 17 bases between them. Germline CDR1 SGHRS, CDR2 YFSETQ. This CDR3 is 16 amino acids long. CDR3 in amino acids: CASSTNSPRENTEAFF. The CDR3 DNA is TGCGCCAGCAGCACAAATTCCCCCAGGGAGAACACTGAAGCTTTCTTT.

The chain couples TRBV4-2 to TRBJ1-3; tentatively, D is TRBD1 (5 bases). Looked up from germline, CDR1 is LGHNA and CDR2 is YNFKEQ. The germline V and J ends were trimmed by 4 bases and 2 bases, with 9 bases remaining between them. This CDR3 has 14 residues. The CDR3 sequence: CASSPQGTGNTIYF. The CDR3 nucleotides read TGTGCCAGCAGCCCCCAGGGTACTGGAAACACCATATATTTT.

This clone occurred a few times. This chain connects TRBV7-3 to TRBJ2-2; no definite D call. Germline-derived CDR1 and CDR2 are SGHTA and FQGTGA. The germline V and J ends were trimmed by 1 base and 7 bases, with 10 bases remaining between them. This CDR3 spans 14 amino acids. The CDR3 spells CASSLSTYGGELFF. CDR3 nucleotide sequence: TGTGCCAGCAGCTTAAGTACCTACGGCGGGGAGCTGTTTTTT.

The genes are TRBV5-8 and TRBJ2-6; the match to TRBD1 covers 7 bases. Germline CDR1 and CDR2: SGHTS and YDEGEE. The CDR3 consists of 17 residues. V lost 5 bases and J lost 2; bases outside the gene matches: 10. The chain's CDR3 is CASRTGLSLTGANVLTF. The CDR3 DNA reads TGTGCCAGCAGGACAGGGCTTTCCTTGACTGGGGCCAACGTCCTGACTTTC.

The chain employs TRBV3-1 (or the pseudogene TRBV3-2) and TRBJ2-2; D unresolved. CDR1 and CDR2 (germline): LGHDT, YNNKEL (reference sequence). V was clipped by 1 base and J by 2 bases, with 5 bases between them. The length of the CDR3 is 14 residues. The CDR3 nucleotides read TGTGCCAGCAGCCAAGTTAGAAACACCGGGGAGCTGTTTTTT. Its protein is CASSQVRNTGELFF.

The chain carries TRBV2 and TRBJ2-7; 9 positions agree with TRBD1. From germline, CDR1 is SNHLY and CDR2 FYNNEI. This CDR3 is 14 amino acids long. The trim removed 4 bases at V and 8 bases at J, leaving 9 bases unmatched. The CDR3 reads CASSGTDRGGKQYF. The CDR3, as DNA: TGTGCCAGCAGTGGAACGGACAGGGGTGGAAAGCAGTACTTC.

This chain joins TRBV20-1 and TRBJ2-7; 7 bases align to TRBD1. Germline V gene lookup returns CDR1 DFQATT and CDR2 SNEGSKA (reference sequence). After removal of 3 bases from V and 1 base from J, the junction contained 6 bases not matched to a gene. The length of the CDR3 is 14 residues. The CDR3 spells CSASDRADSYEQYF. As DNA, the CDR3 is TGCAGTGCTAGTGACAGGGCGGATTCCTACGAGCAGTACTTC.

This sequence joins TRBV18 and TRBJ2-7; D is ambiguous. Germline CDR1 and CDR2: KGHSH and LQKENI. CDR3 length: 17 residues. Between the trimmed V and J ends, which lost 0 bases and 5 bases, there was a span of 20 bases. In DNA, the CDR3 is TGTGCCAGCTCACCACCTGCTCAATACTACATACCGGACGAGCAGTACTTC. Its protein product is CASSPPAQYYIPDEQYF.

V and J are TRBV28 and TRBJ1-2, with TRBD1 matching over 7 bases. Germline V gives CDR1 MDHEN, CDR2 SYDVKM. Trimming took 6 bases from V and 0 from J; bases not matched to a gene: 7. CDR3 length: 15 residues. CDR3 nucleotides: TGTGCCAGCAGCCTCGGGACAGTTCCTAACTATGGCTACACCTTC. This sequence encodes CASSLGTVPNYGYTF.

This clone came up once. The CDR3 here is CASRVGGNEKLFF. The CDR3 coding sequence is TGCGCCAGCAGGGTTGGGGGGAATGAAAAACTGTTTTTT. The genes are TRBV5-1 and TRBJ1-4, with D possibly matching TRBD1 (5 bases). The CDR3 is 13 residues long. With 5 bases removed from V and 5 bases from J, the gap between germline ends came to 10 bases. Per the germline V gene, CDR1 is SGHRS and CDR2 is YFSETQ. Drawing the rest from reference TRBV5-1 and TRBJ1-4, the complete variable domain is KAGVTQTPRYLIKTRGQQVTLSCSPISGHRSVSWYQQTPGQGLQFLFEYFSETQRNKGNFPGRFSGRQFSNSRSEMNVSTLELGDSALYLCASRVGGNEKLFFGSGTQLSVL.

The gene calls are TRBV10-3 and TRBJ1-2; D might be TRBD1 (5 bases). The CDR3 is made up of 13 amino acids. The V and J ends lost 0 bases and 9 bases respectively, with 11 bases between them. Germline V gives CDR1 ENHRY, CDR2 SYGVKD. CDR3 region: CAISESSGLSYTF. The CDR3 DNA reads as TGTGCCATCAGTGAGTCATCAGGGTTGAGCTACACCTTC.

The V call is TRBV7-2, the J call TRBJ2-2; 13 positions match TRBD2. This CDR3 is 16 amino acids long. In germline, CDR1 is SGHTA, CDR2 FQGNSA. Trimming took 4 bases from V and 8 from J; bases not matched to a gene: 7. CDR3 bases: TGTGCCAGCAGCTCTCGACTAGCGGGAGGCTGGGGGGAGCTGTTTTTT. This gives the protein CASSSRLAGGWGELFF.

The chain combines TRBV9 with TRBJ2-7; D perhaps matches TRBD1 (6 bases). The CDR3 loop spans 18 amino acids. The V gene's germline CDR1 is SGDLS and CDR2 YYNGEE. The ends were cut back, 0 bases at V and 5 bases at J, with 24 bases in the middle. Written as DNA, the CDR3 is TGTGCCAGCAGCGTAGATGGCCGAACAGGGTCCTCCCCGGACGAGCAGTACTTC. This sequence encodes CASSVDGRTGSSPDEQYF.

Concerning this clone itself: This CDR3 is also generated by other DNA sequences in the sample. The chain uses TRBV5-1 and TRBJ1-4; TRBD1 aligns across 8 bases. The V segment lost 4 bases and the J segment 3 bases; nucleotides outside the gene matches: 2. Per the germline V gene, CDR1 is SGHRS and CDR2 is YFSETQ. This CDR3 region has 14 residues. The DNA for the CDR3 is TGCGCCAGCAGCGTGGGACAGGCTAATGAAAAACTGTTTTTT. Translated: CASSVGQANEKLFF.

The CDR3 DNA reads TGTGCCAGTAGTCTACAGGGGTCCTGGGGCAATCAGCCCCAGCATTTT. Its translation: CASSLQGSWGNQPQHF. The chain carries TRBV19 and TRBJ1-5; 7 nucleotides line up with TRBD1. CDR1 is LNHDA, CDR2 SQIVND, per germline (reference sequence). V lost 5 bases, J lost 2 bases, and 9 bases stayed unmatched. The CDR3 covers 16 residues. Full variable domain (rest looked up from reference TRBV19 and TRBJ1-5): DGGITQSPKYLFRKEGQNVTLSCEQNLNHDAMYWYRQDPGQGLRLIYYSQIVNDFQKGDIAEGYSVSREKKESFPLTVTSAQKNPTAFYLCASSLQGSWGNQPQHFGDGTRLSIL.

This clone has only one observation. This chain uses TRBV14 with TRBJ2-5; D gene ambiguous. Germline-derived CDR1 and CDR2 are SGHDN and FVKESK. CDR3 length: 11 amino acids. V was shortened by 7 bases and J by 4 bases, with 7 bases between the two germline ends. CDR3 protein: CASTPPETQYF. CDR3 nucleotides: TGTGCCAGCACTCCCCCAGAGACCCAGTACTTC.